This TCR beta chain was sequenced for a study of cytomegalovirus exposure and HLA in healthy donors (dated by TCRdb to 2016 to 2017). For the study in its entirety: An earlier analysis of roughly 630 of the donors reported 250 to 350 Gb of sequence data and around 120 million unique TCR beta sequences from approximately 180 million T cells. A later genetic analysis used genome-wide SNP genotypes for about 60% of the roughly 700 donors, treating that subset as a discovery cohort. Of the 300 to 450 genotyped donors, 75% to 85% were placed in the genetic ancestry cluster associated with self-reported Caucasian donors. The study used immunosequencing to profile the T cell repertoires of some 600 subjects and linked those repertoires to cytomegalovirus serostatus. Rather than drawing on any new phenotypic data, the later analysis identified candidate immune exposures from TCR beta sequences and the way those sequences occurred across donors. The aim of the study was to test whether cataloging public T cell receptors could identify signatures of past pathogen exposure. Both class I and class II loci were covered by HLA typing, at four-digit resolution. The number of typed donors differed by locus: about 629-630 for A, B, C, DRB1 and DQB1; 522 for DQA1; approximately 600 for DPA1; and 400 to 480 for DPB1. Every discovery cohort repertoire had been produced on one sequencing platform. Roughly five DR-DQ haplotypes were handled as single units for association and clustering because linkage in the cohort was strong. In a later analysis, previously published TCR beta repertoires from several hundred donors were re-analyzed and high-resolution HLA genotyping was added so that TCR occurrence patterns could be studied. In an earlier analysis of 587 of the donors, high-throughput TCR beta sequencing was used to judge whether each TCR beta V gene segment behaved as functional or pseudogenic. On average, roughly 240,000 unique TCR beta nucleotide sequences were sequenced per donor among roughly 430 genotyped donors of the cohort, with about 17% of those sequences being non-productive. Donor age, sex, ethnicity and CMV serostatus were collected together with the repertoire data. A separate validation cohort of some 130 different subjects was used in addition to the approximately 610-subject first cohort. Approximately 310 gigabases of sequencing data and roughly 80 million unique TCR sequences made up an early release that covered 500 to 700 HLA-typed donors. To predict cytomegalovirus infection status, the study combined high-throughput TCR immunosequencing, statistical association of individual TCRs with disease status, and machine learning. Study-level results and caveats: In a later analysis, TCR association rates were found to vary across HLA loci, with the most associated TCRs seen for DRB1 alleles and the fewest for HLA-C alleles. According to a later analysis, most CMV-associated TCR beta chains appeared to be HLA-restricted, and the HLA associations seemed to be driven largely by CMV exposure. Several of the top co-occurrence clusters appeared to be linked to parvovirus B19, influenza, CMV and Epstein-Barr virus, according to a later analysis. Around 16 rarely observed V segments, including chromosome 9 orphons, were excluded from the earlier analysis of some 590 of the donors because counts were too low. A further reported finding was that TCR beta sequences accurately predicted the HLA-A and HLA-B alleles for most subjects in the first cohort. Most TCR sequences were seen in very few donors, while some public TCRs were found in many individuals. Specific HLA alleles were associated with 16,951 TCR beta sequences at a false discovery rate of 0.05 in a later analysis. Cytomegalovirus status was reported to be diagnosed by the classifier with high specificity and sensitivity in both the original and validation cohorts. The 87-base-pair reads could not distinguish some IMGT-functional V segments, including TRBV6-2 and TRBV6-3, so those segments were excluded. Correlated functional status among segregating V segments might reflect linkage disequilibrium, but an unknown experimental factor could not be ruled out. A cluster of highly shared sequence variants was judged likely to be a technical artifact of the sequencing pipeline. In an earlier analysis of some 640 of the donors, most TCR beta V segments were observed in productive rearrangements about 87% or about 30% of the time, broadly matching IMGT annotations. Assigning TCR associations to individual alleles was difficult when HLA alleles, especially DR and DQ, strongly co-occurred. Compared with the roughly 700-donor mean, donors in an Asian-associated ancestry cluster had fewer N-insertions in productive TCRs, according to a later genetic analysis. A total of 150 or so TCR beta chains were listed by the study as associated with cytomegalovirus. According to the authors, the approach could potentially be generalized to other disease states and immunological phenotypes. The presence/absence analyses assumed that sequencing depth was roughly uniform across donors, and that assumption may not be true. V-gene and J-gene trimming of TCR beta chains was associated with a missense DCLRE1C variant in a later genetic analysis, and the association was replicated in an independent cohort. Only TCR beta chains were sequenced in this cohort, and the absence of alpha or paired-chain data limited detectable features. Three of the identified cytomegalovirus-associated TCR beta chains were confirmed in vitro to be specific for cytomegalovirus antigens. Because HLA typing was unavailable for some donors at each locus, only the typed subset was used in association tests. Immune exposure information for the cohort was limited to CMV serostatus. Compared with equally common non-associated chains, HLA-associated TCR beta chains in a later analysis were more clonally expanded and had lower generation probabilities.

Trimming takes 2 bases off V and 2 bases off J; junction bases not matched to a gene: 8. CDR1 and CDR2 were assigned from the germline V gene as MNHNS and SASEGT. Reading from cysteine to phenylalanine, the CDR3 counts 17 amino acids. Kept here is only the CDR3 DNA, which spans 51 bases and is read in frame from base 1. Library construction relied on the immunoSEQ multiplex PCR assay. For the multiplex PCR, a mixture combining 60 forward primers for TCR Vbeta segments and 13 reverse primers for TCR Jbeta segments was used. A multiplex PCR assay on genomic DNA amplified the CDR3 region of rearranged TCR beta genes. The Illumina HiSeq System was used to sequence the amplified TCR beta libraries as 87-base-pair reads. As for the original processing: Across the 700 or so repertoires, a later analysis counted 75 million to 90 million unique TCR beta chains, some 11 million of which were shared by at least two donors. Raw reads were error-corrected and collapsed into unique sequences by a nearest-neighbor algorithm in which closely related sequences were merged to remove PCR and sequencing errors. Alignment of CDR3 sequences to IMGT reference sequences was used to assign V, D and J gene segments. Each retained sequence needed at least a six-nucleotide match to both a V gene segment and a J gene segment. Rearrangements were classified as productive when the CDR3 lacked stop codons and remained in frame with V and J, and all other rearrangements were classified as non-productive. Following IMGT convention, CDR3 was defined as the stretch from the second conserved V-encoded cysteine up to the conserved J-encoded phenylalanine. The earlier analysis of around 640 of the donors excluded sequences that lacked an unambiguous match to a single V gene segment. In an earlier analysis of about 590 of the donors, a V segment was called functional when productive rearrangements were above 56.7%, and segregating when the standard deviation between donors exceeded 5%. A statistical classification framework was built for diagnosing cytomegalovirus status from the catalog of TCR beta chain sequences. A later analysis assigned V and J genes by comparing TCR nucleotide sequences with IMGT/GENE-DB human TR gene sequences. Using the TCRdist pipeline, a later analysis assigned CDR3 sequences along with most-parsimonious VDJ recombination scenarios. In a later analysis, each TCR beta chain was defined by its CDR3 amino acid sequence together with its V-gene family, and reads without a unique V-gene family were excluded. A later analysis removed 500 to 650 highly shared, low-generation-probability nucleotide sequences to deal with suspected cross-contamination and a sequencing artifact. A later analysis calculated a clonal expansion index for each public chain from normalized within-repertoire ranks of inferred template counts. Generation probabilities in a later analysis came from a VDJ recombination model fitted to out-of-frame rearrangements, and those results were checked against IGoR. In a later analysis, TCR-TCR, TCR-HLA and TCR-CMV co-occurrence was scored with hypergeometric tests, and a repertoire-size bias correction was applied to TCR pairs. False discovery rates were estimated in a later analysis by permuting HLA or CMV assignments 20 times. In a later analysis, co-occurring TCRs were grouped using DBSCAN, and TCRdist sequence similarity was added for clustering within HLA-allele-positive subsets. Repertoires with fewer than 30,000 or more than 120,000 public chains were left out of co-occurrence clustering, as were a handful of repertoires with anomalous nucleotide sharing. This is the immuneACCESS table as TCRdb keeps it, with only in-frame sequences that have V and J called. A part of the clones is gone; compared with another copy, unresolved V genes explain less than half, and the rest is unexplained. V and J calls and clone size follow that table, whereas D and trimming were derived from the DNA. The sample yields some 210,000 clones; 60% to 80% were counted once. The ten largest clones capture 3.8% of the sample.

The cohort comprised approximately 700 healthy bone marrow donors. All cohort members were sampled while nominally healthy, although unrecorded immune exposures were likely present. The donor tested CMV seronegative and was one of the 352 seronegative cohort members. Each donor provided a peripheral blood sample, and peripheral blood mononuclear cells were used for TCR beta sequencing. The Qiagen DNeasy Blood Extraction Kit was used to extract genomic DNA from the blood cell samples. Points on this clone: The antigen this receptor binds is unknown. Base qualities are not recorded, but no much larger clone differs from it by a single base.

This sequence uses TRBV6-1 and TRBJ2-7, with TRBD2 identical over 11 junction bases. The origin of this receptor is a male donor in good health and CMV-seronegative. Sequencing was done on a sample of PBMCs. The CDR3 amino acid sequence is: CASSERTSGYMTYEQYF. The DNA sequence follows: TGTGCCAGCAGTGAAAGGACTAGCGGGTATATGACCTACGAGCAGTACTTC.